These 22 T cell receptor beta chains came from one sample sequenced in a study of blood T cells in healthy people across ages. Next came a second PCR, run for about 7 to 12 cycles, which used a sample-barcoded 5' primer along with a J-beta primer mix. TCRdb fed the 5' RACE reads into MiXCR, producing one record per CDR3 protein. The data show more than 800,000 distinct CDR3 sequences, more than 35% seen once. The specimen sequenced was blood. The receptor set was obtained from a woman aged 55-75 years in good health.

This clonotype occurred a few times. The chain has TRBV9 and TRBJ2-3; the match to TRBD2 covers 16 bases. Per the germline V gene, CDR1 is SGDLS and CDR2 is YYNGEE. The CDR3 is 17 residues long. V shed 4 bases, J shed 4 bases, and the junction held 6 bases outside the gene matches. The CDR3 loop is CASSPTGLAGGPDTQYF. CDR3 DNA sequence: TGTGCCAGCAGCCCCACGGGACTAGCGGGAGGGCCAGATACGCAGTATTTT.

The chain links TRBV6-2 or TRBV6-3 to TRBJ2-7; D is undetermined. The CDR3 is made up of 14 amino acids. Trimming stripped 7 bases from V and 6 bases from J, with 19 bases between. Germline CDR1 reads MNHEY; CDR2 reads SVGEGT. CDR3 protein: CASTTTPVSAEQYF. The CDR3 DNA reads as TGTGCCAGCACTACGACTCCCGTGTCGGCCGAGCAGTACTTC.

The chain employs TRBV20-1 and TRBJ1-6; 7 bases line up with TRBD1. Germline V lookup: CDR1 DFQATT, CDR2 SNEGSKA (reference sequence). V was clipped by 3 bases and J by 6 bases; unmatched bases: 8. The CDR3 covers 15 residues. CDR3 in DNA: TGCAGTGCTAGTAGGGGGACAGTCTTTAATTCACCCCTCCACTTT. This encodes CSASRGTVFNSPLHF.

The rearrangement uses TRBV11-2 and TRBJ2-7, with 7 bases fitting TRBD2. The end of the DNA aligns better with TRBJ2-5, so the J call may be wrong. Germline CDR1 reads SGHAT; CDR2 reads FQNNGV. The CDR3 totals 16 residues. DNA for the CDR3: TGTGCCAGCAGCTTAGACCTGGCGGGAGTGGTAGAGACCCAGTACTTC. It encodes CASSLDLAGVVETQYF.

The rearrangement links TRBV5-1 to TRBJ2-1; tentative D call: TRBD2 (5 bases). CDR1 and CDR2 (germline): SGHRS, YFSETQ. V dropped 0 bases and J dropped 8 bases, with 12 bases sitting between them. This CDR3 comprises 14 residues. The CDR3: CASSLDEGWDEQFF. CDR3 nucleotide sequence: TGCGCCAGCAGCTTGGACGAGGGTTGGGATGAGCAGTTCTTC.

The genes are TRBV4-1 and TRBJ2-4; D may be TRBD1 or TRBD2 (7 bases each). The V end lost 1 base, the J end lost 1 base, and 14 bases lay between the germline ends. Germline V gene lookup returns CDR1 MGHRA and CDR2 YSYEKL. This CDR3 region has 17 residues. The CDR3 here is CASSQGGTAGAKNIQYF. In DNA form, the CDR3 reads TGCGCCAGCAGCCAAGGGGGGACAGCGGGGGCCAAAAACATTCAGTACTTC.

This sequence joins TRBV27 and TRBJ2-7; 7 nucleotides align to TRBD1. Germline V lookup: CDR1 MNHEY, CDR2 SMNVEV (reference sequence). The J segment lost 1 base and the V segment lost 6 bases, leaving 12 bases of the junction unmatched. This CDR3 is 16 amino acids long. The chain's CDR3 is CASSKGAPGSSYEQYF. DNA for the CDR3: TGTGCCAGCAGCAAGGGGGCCCCGGGCTCATCCTACGAGCAGTACTTC.

The DNA of the CDR3 is TGTGCCAGCAGTAATACAGCGCTTATACCCACAGATACGCAGTATTTT. The encoded protein is CASSNTALIPTDTQYF. The genes are TRBV12-3 or TRBV12-4 and TRBJ2-3, with no clear D. Between the trimmed V and J ends, which lost 5 bases and 2 bases, there was a span of 17 bases. This CDR3 has 16 amino acids.

This rearrangement joins TRBV28 to TRBJ2-4; 10 bases map to TRBD2. The end of the DNA aligns better with TRBJ2-7, so the J call may be wrong. The CDR3 extends over 19 amino acids. Germline V gives CDR1 MDHEN, CDR2 SYDVKM. CDR3 sequence (DNA): TGTGCCAGCAGTTTGGAGGTTAAGCGGGAGGGACAATCAACCTACGAGCAGTACTTC. This encodes CASSLEVKREGQSTYEQYF.

The CDR3 region is CATGRVDFNEQFF. CDR3 bases: TGTGCCACAGGGAGAGTAGATTTCAATGAGCAGTTCTTC. The chain has TRBV6-1 and TRBJ2-1; possibly TRBD1 or TRBD2 for D (5 bases each). The CDR3 contains 13 residues. Deletions cut 10 bases from V and 6 bases from J, with 16 bases between. Germline lookup yields CDR1 MNHNS and CDR2 SASEGT.

This clonotype was seen a few times. The genes are TRBV27 and TRBJ1-2; 7 bases align to TRBD1. Trimming removed 5 bases from V and 3 bases from J; junction bases left unmatched: 3. The CDR3 covers 13 residues. CDR1 and CDR2 (germline): MNHEY, SMNVEV (reference sequence). CDR3 region: CASSETGDYGYTF. The CDR3 DNA reads as TGTGCCAGCAGTGAAACAGGGGACTATGGCTACACCTTC.

This clonotype was seen once. V usage is TRBV28 and J usage is TRBJ1-2; possible D gene TRBD1, 6 bases. Trimming pared 2 bases from V and 3 bases from J, leaving 10 bases between. Germline V gene data show CDR1 as MDHEN and CDR2 as SYDVKM. The CDR3 contains 14 residues. The CDR3 protein is CASSLAGADYGYTF. CDR3 DNA sequence: TGTGCCAGCAGTTTAGCAGGGGCTGACTATGGCTACACCTTC.

The V gene is TRBV10-3, the J gene TRBJ2-3, with D uncertain. With 6 bases removed from V and 4 bases from J, the gap between germline ends came to 20 bases. Germline V CDR1 and CDR2: ENHRY, SYGVKD. This CDR3 is built from 16 residues. The CDR3 nucleotides are TGTGCCATCAGAGACCCCTTGGCGGAGAATTCAGATACGCAGTATTTT. It codes for CAIRDPLAENSDTQYF.

V usage is TRBV14 and J usage is TRBJ2-1; D is possibly TRBD2 (5 bases). This CDR3 is 17 amino acids long. V lost 4 bases and J 4 bases, leaving 20 bases between the germline ends. The V gene's germline CDR1 is SGHDN and CDR2 FVKESK. CDR3 sequence reads: CASSRQRRADFYNEQFF. CDR3 DNA sequence: TGTGCCAGCAGCCGGCAAAGGCGAGCGGACTTTTACAATGAGCAGTTCTTC.

The chain couples TRBV3-1 to TRBJ2-7; 10 positions agree with TRBD1. V was pared by 9 bases and J by 2 bases, with 7 bases of the junction left unmatched. Germline assignment: CDR1 LGHDT and CDR2 YNNKEL (reference sequence). The CDR3 is 14 amino acids. As DNA, the CDR3 is TGTGCCAGTCAAGTCGGGACAGGGGCCTACGAGCAGTACTTC. As protein: CASQVGTGAYEQYF.

With respect to this clonotype: With a much larger clone just one base away, this may be a read error. V and J are TRBV6-6 and TRBJ2-3; the D is unclear. CDR1 is MNHNY, CDR2 SVGAGI, per germline (reference sequence). The CDR3 is 12 amino acids. CDR3 in amino acids: CASAHSRDTRYF. The CDR3 bases are TGTGCCAGCGCCCATTCAAGAGATACGCGGTATTTT.

The chain combines TRBV20-1 with TRBJ2-7; TRBD2 matches at 7 bases. The J call may not be correct, given that the DNA end is closer to TRBJ2-5. From germline, CDR1 is DFQATT and CDR2 SNEGSKA (reference sequence). The CDR3 totals 15 residues. The CDR3: CSADPSGGTRETQYF. In DNA form, the CDR3 reads TGCAGTGCTGACCCCTCGGGGGGTACCCGTGAGACCCAGTACTTC.

CDR3: CSAATGTGTYNEQFF. The CDR3 nucleotides read TGCAGTGCTGCGACCGGGACAGGGACCTACAATGAGCAGTTCTTC. The chain combines TRBV20-1 with TRBJ2-1; 9 bases match TRBD1. V was clipped by 5 bases and J by 2 bases; unmatched bases: 7. CDR1 is DFQATT, CDR2 SNEGSKA, per germline (reference sequence). The CDR3 length is 15 residues.

CDR3 sequence (DNA): TGTGCCAGCAGTTCCCCCAGGGGAAGCTCCTACGAGCAGTACTTC. It yields the protein CASSSPRGSSYEQYF. The chain recombines TRBV28 with TRBJ2-7; TRBD1 might be the D (6 bases). V was cut by 4 bases and J by 0 bases, with 13 bases left in between. Per germline, CDR1 MDHEN and CDR2 SYDVKM. The CDR3 is 15 amino acids.

This clonotype has only a few counts. The gene calls are TRBV27 and TRBJ1-2, with TRBD1 as a possible D gene (6 bases). Deletions cut 3 bases from V and 7 bases from J, with 15 bases between. This CDR3 spans 14 amino acids. Germline lookup yields CDR1 MNHEY and CDR2 SMNVEV (reference sequence). The CDR3 sequence is CASSLTGPRGGYTF. CDR3 DNA sequence: TGTGCCAGCAGTTTGACAGGACCCCGGGGTGGCTACACCTTC.

The chain links TRBV6-5 to TRBJ1-2; D unresolved. V shed 5 bases and J shed 4 bases, with 14 bases lying between them. Germline V gene data show CDR1 as MNHEY and CDR2 as SVGAGI. This CDR3 spans 14 amino acids. The CDR3 DNA follows: TGTGCCAGCAGTCCGACCCTGGCAGGCTATGGCTACACCTTC. Protein sequence: CASSPTLAGYGYTF.

The V call is TRBV9, the J call TRBJ1-6; 9 bases are shared with TRBD1. Germline-derived CDR1 and CDR2 are SGDLS and YYNGEE. With 8 bases clipped from V and 7 bases from J, the junction kept 10 bases outside the gene matches. The CDR3 sequence is 15 residues long. The DNA for the CDR3 is TGTGCCAGTAACCCCGCCGGGACAGGGAATTCACCCCTCCACTTT. This sequence encodes CASNPAGTGNSPLHF.